Listed here are 4 T cell receptor beta chains from one sample, sequenced in a study of blood T cell repertoires in COVID-19. Libraries were prepared by immunoSEQ multiplex PCR; TCRdb keeps only in-frame clonotypes and omits some of them. The sample yields fewer than 450,000 clones, about nine tenths seen once. Sequenced input: peripheral blood. The receptors were gathered from a woman aged 70-85 years with COVID-19, enrolled during active disease.

The chain has TRBV19 and TRBJ2-6, with 7 nucleotides matching TRBD1. V dropped 1 base and J dropped 14; count of bases not matched to a gene: 5. CDR1 and CDR2 (germline): LNHDA, SQIVND (reference sequence). The length of the CDR3 is 13 residues. Here the CDR3 DNA reads TGTGCCAGTAGTATAGGGTGGGACAGCCTCCTGACTTTC. Amino acids: CASSIGWDSLLTF.

The sample holds a few counts of this clone. The J gene is TRBJ1-5, the V gene TRBV5-1; 8 bases are a match to TRBD1. CDR3 length: 16 residues. CDR1 and CDR2 (germline): SGHRS, YFSETQ. V shed 0 bases and J 6 bases; nucleotides not matched to a gene: 8. Here the CDR3 reads CASSLGGTGTSQPQHF. As DNA, the CDR3 is TGCGCCAGCAGCTTGGGGGGGACAGGTACCTCTCAGCCCCAGCATTTT.

This chain connects TRBV12-3 or TRBV12-4 to TRBJ1-1; possible D gene TRBD1, 5 bases. The CDR3 is made up of 11 amino acids. Trimming removed 5 bases at V and 8 bases at J, with 9 bases between. The CDR3 here is CASSQGFEAFF. The CDR3, as DNA: TGTGCCAGCAGTCAGGGTTTCGAAGCTTTCTTT.

The chain couples TRBV14 to TRBJ2-1; D not resolved. Germline V lookup: CDR1 SGHDN, CDR2 FVKESK. With 4 bases removed from V and 5 bases from J, the gap between germline ends came to 9 bases. CDR3 length equals 13 residues. This chain's CDR3 is CASSPRRDNEQFF. The CDR3 DNA sequence: TGTGCCAGCAGCCCGCGCCGGGACAATGAGCAGTTCTTC. Together with reference TRBV14 and TRBJ2-1, the CDR3 gives the full variable domain: EAGVTQFPSHSVIEKGQTVTLRCDPISGHDNLYWYRRVMGKEIKFLLHFVKESKQDESGMPNNRFLAERTGGTYSTLKVQPAELEDSGVYFCASSPRRDNEQFFGPGTRLTVL.